The 22 T cell receptor beta chains in this list originate from one sample, sequenced in a study of siplizumab effects on memory and regulatory T cells. The table came from immunoSEQ multiplex PCR; TCRdb's copy has only in-frame clones and leaves some out. The sample has around 78,000 clones; around 90% are singletons. The sample taken for sequencing was CD8+ T cells sorted from blood. These receptor sequences come from a human donor in good health.

This clone showed up just once. This sequence joins TRBV7-6 and TRBJ2-7, with 7 bases fitting TRBD1. The germline V gene has CDR1 SGHVS and CDR2 FNYEAQ. The CDR3 extends over 14 amino acids. The V gene end was trimmed by 5 bases and the J gene end by 2 bases; junction bases not matched to a gene: 6. The CDR3 DNA reads TGTGCCAGCAGCCGACAGGGAAAGCCCTACGAGCAGTACTTC. Residues: CASSRQGKPYEQYF.

V and J are TRBV7-9 and TRBJ2-7; a possible D gene is TRBD2 (5 bases). V lost 5 bases to trimming and J lost 7 bases, with 21 bases between them. Germline V CDR1 and CDR2: SEHNR, FQNEAQ (reference sequence). The CDR3 is 15 residues long. CDR3 bases: TGTGCCAGCAGCACCGGACGGGCCGTGACGGGGGAGCAGTACTTC. Its protein product is CASSTGRAVTGEQYF.

The gene calls are TRBV11-2 and TRBJ1-2; no clear D. V lost 4 bases, J lost 3 bases, and 12 bases lay in between. CDR1 SGHAT and CDR2 FQNNGV come from the germline V gene. The CDR3 has 14 amino acids. CDR3 amino acids: CASSSFGEDYGYTF. Written as DNA, the CDR3 is TGTGCCAGCAGCTCCTTTGGGGAGGACTATGGCTACACCTTC. Variable domain in full (rest from reference TRBV11-2 and TRBJ1-2): EAGVAQSPRYKIIEKRQSVAFWCNPISGHATLYWYQQILGQGPKLLIQFQNNGVVDDSQLPKDRFSAERLKGVDSTLKIQPAKLEDSAVYLCASSSFGEDYGYTFGSGTRLTVV.

This clone was detected only once. The chain has TRBV27 and TRBJ1-1; the D gene is possibly TRBD1 (5 bases). Trimming stripped 5 bases from V and 4 bases from J, with 11 bases between. Germline V CDR1 and CDR2: MNHEY, SMNVEV (reference sequence). This CDR3 contains 13 residues. CDR3 region: CASSVQGSTEAFF. Written as DNA, the CDR3 is TGTGCCAGCAGTGTTCAGGGATCCACTGAAGCTTTCTTT.

This chain uses TRBV27 with TRBJ2-3, with 7 bases lining up with TRBD2. This CDR3 comprises 15 residues. Germline lookup yields CDR1 MNHEY and CDR2 SMNVEV (reference sequence). V was clipped by 3 bases and J by 1 base; unmatched bases: 4. In DNA form, the CDR3 reads TGTGCCAGCAGTTTCGGCACTAGCGGCACAGATACGCAGTATTTT. Its translation is CASSFGTSGTDTQYF.

The genes are TRBV19 and TRBJ1-1, with no clear D. CDR1 is LNHDA, CDR2 SQIVND, per germline (reference sequence). V lost 3 bases and J lost 1, with 12 bases in between. CDR3 size: 15 residues. The CDR3 DNA reads as TGTGCCAGTAGTATCCCAGATACAAGGAACACTGAAGCTTTCTTT. Its protein product is CASSIPDTRNTEAFF.

This clone was detected only once. The chain combines TRBV23-1 with TRBJ1-6; a possible D gene is TRBD1 (5 bases). TRBV23-1 is known as an ORF, though its function is uncertain. V shed 0 bases and J shed 8 bases, with 17 bases lying between them. This CDR3 is built from 17 residues. This chain's CDR3 is CASSQSPGPSRDSPLHF. Here the CDR3 DNA reads TGCGCCAGCAGTCAATCTCCGGGTCCCTCCAGGGATTCACCCCTCCACTTT.

The CDR3 nucleotides are TGTGCCAGCAGTGCCTCACTAAACCCCTTTTCCTCCTACGAGCAGTACTTC. Protein: CASSASLNPFSSYEQYF. The V and J genes are TRBV2 and TRBJ2-7; D ambiguous. Between the trimmed V and J ends, which lost 4 bases and 0 bases, there was a span of 19 bases. The CDR3 contains 17 residues. Germline values: CDR1 SNHLY, CDR2 FYNNEI.

The chain links TRBV9 to TRBJ2-7, with TRBD1 matching 10 bases. The CDR3 loop spans 15 amino acids. The V segment lost 2 bases and the J segment 7 bases; nucleotides outside the gene matches: 9. The germline gives CDR1 SGDLS, CDR2 YYNGEE. The CDR3: CASSVGDRGRGEQYF. The DNA for the CDR3 is TGTGCCAGCAGCGTGGGGGACAGGGGAAGAGGAGAGCAGTACTTC.

This chain joins TRBV5-4 and TRBJ2-3; 7 nucleotides align to TRBD1. J gave up 0 bases and V 4 bases, and 11 bases lay outside the gene matches. Germline V gene sequence: CDR1 SGHNT, CDR2 YYREEE (reference sequence). The CDR3 runs 17 residues. Here the CDR3 reads CASSVKGAAPSTDTQYF. CDR3 nucleotide sequence: TGTGCCAGCAGCGTCAAGGGGGCCGCCCCTAGCACAGATACGCAGTATTTT.

The V and J genes are TRBV7-3 and TRBJ2-5; TRBD2 is a possible D gene (6 bases). Deletions cut 1 base from V and 0 bases from J, with 9 bases between. Per the germline V gene, CDR1 is SGHTA and CDR2 is FQGTGA. This CDR3 has 15 residues. The CDR3: CASSLRGDYQETQYF. CDR3 in DNA: TGTGCCAGCAGCTTAAGAGGGGACTACCAAGAGACCCAGTACTTC.

V and J are TRBV7-3 and TRBJ2-1, with 8 bases lining up with TRBD1. The CDR3 has 14 residues. Germline CDR1 reads SGHTA; CDR2 reads FQGTGA. V shed 1 base, J shed 7 bases, and the junction held 3 bases outside the gene matches. The CDR3 loop reads CASSLIQGANEQFF. CDR3 bases: TGTGCCAGCAGCTTAATTCAGGGGGCGAATGAGCAGTTCTTC.

This chain joins TRBV4-2 and TRBJ2-2; a weak D match, TRBD1 (6 bases). With 4 bases removed from V and 0 bases from J, the gap between germline ends came to 21 bases. CDR3 length: 19 residues. Germline V gene sequence: CDR1 LGHNA, CDR2 YNFKEQ. The CDR3 DNA reads TGTGCCAGCAGCCCGAGGGGGACCGCGGCGGCAACGAACACCGGGGAGCTGTTTTTT. Translation: CASSPRGTAAATNTGELFF.

The chain carries TRBV7-9 and TRBJ2-1, with a tentative D call TRBD1 (5 bases). Per the germline V gene, CDR1 is SEHNR and CDR2 is FQNEAQ (reference sequence). This CDR3 comprises 16 residues. Trimming stripped 5 bases from V and 3 bases from J, with 17 bases between. CDR3 residues: CASSHTGQGFYNEQFF. The CDR3, as DNA: TGTGCCAGCAGCCACACCGGGCAGGGCTTCTACAATGAGCAGTTCTTC.

The chain carries TRBV19 and TRBJ2-3; D gene uncertain. Germline-derived CDR1 and CDR2 are LNHDA and SQIVND (reference sequence). With 7 bases removed from V and 8 bases from J, the gap between germline ends came to 10 bases. This CDR3 has 11 residues. The CDR3 loop is CASTEQGTQYF. Written as DNA, the CDR3 is TGTGCCAGTACTGAGCAAGGTACGCAGTATTTT.

The rearrangement links TRBV5-6 to TRBJ1-2; TRBD1 agrees at 8 bases. V shed 3 bases, J shed 5 bases, and the junction held 6 bases outside the gene matches. The germline V gene encodes CDR1 SGHDT and CDR2 YYEEEE. The CDR3 is made up of 14 amino acids. This chain's CDR3 is CASSSDRDLYGYTF. The CDR3 coding sequence is TGTGCCAGCAGCTCGGACAGGGACCTTTATGGCTACACCTTC.

The chain recombines TRBV11-2 with TRBJ1-4; 9 bases fit TRBD1. The length of the CDR3 is 17 residues. V dropped 7 bases and J dropped 0; count of bases not matched to a gene: 9. Germline V gives CDR1 SGHAT, CDR2 FQNNGV. CDR3 sequence reads: CASTTSGTGSTNEKLFF. CDR3 DNA: TGTGCCAGCACCACCTCCGGGACAGGGTCAACTAATGAAAAACTGTTTTTT. Full variable domain (outside the CDR3, taken from reference TRBV11-2 and TRBJ1-4): EAGVAQSPRYKIIEKRQSVAFWCNPISGHATLYWYQQILGQGPKLLIQFQNNGVVDDSQLPKDRFSAERLKGVDSTLKIQPAKLEDSAVYLCASTTSGTGSTNEKLFFGSGTQLSVL.

The V call is TRBV19, the J call TRBJ2-1, with D possibly TRBD2 on 6 matching bases. CDR3 length equals 14 residues. Trimming cost V 3 bases and J 9 bases, with 15 bases left between them. Germline assignment: CDR1 LNHDA and CDR2 SQIVND (reference sequence). The CDR3 loop reads CASSIIGLAIEQFF. CDR3 DNA: TGTGCCAGTAGTATTATCGGTCTAGCGATTGAGCAGTTCTTC. The complete variable domain, with remaining parts taken from reference TRBV19 and TRBJ2-1, reads DGGITQSPKYLFRKEGQNVTLSCEQNLNHDAMYWYRQDPGQGLRLIYYSQIVNDFQKGDIAEGYSVSREKKESFPLTVTSAQKNPTAFYLCASSIIGLAIEQFFGPGTRLTVL.

The J gene is TRBJ2-2, the V gene TRBV6-5, with a tentative D call TRBD1 (5 bases). Germline V CDR1 and CDR2: MNHEY, SVGAGI. V was clipped by 6 bases and J by 0 bases, with 11 bases between them. The CDR3 extends over 15 amino acids. The CDR3 sequence: CASRWTNPNTGELFF. In DNA, the CDR3 is TGTGCCAGCAGGTGGACAAACCCGAACACCGGGGAGCTGTTTTTT.

The chain uses TRBV9 and TRBJ1-2, with D possibly TRBD1 on 6 matching bases. V was cut by 0 bases and J by 5 bases, with 17 bases left in between. CDR1 and CDR2 from the germline V gene are SGDLS and YYNGEE. The CDR3 extends over 16 amino acids. The CDR3 spells CASSVDPRDTVYGYTF. Written as DNA, the CDR3 is TGTGCCAGCAGCGTAGACCCAAGGGACACTGTTTATGGCTACACCTTC.

The chain is built from TRBV27 and TRBJ1-5; tentatively, D is TRBD1 (6 bases). CDR3 length equals 14 residues. Trimming removed 3 bases from V and 4 bases from J, with 10 bases in between. Germline values: CDR1 MNHEY, CDR2 SMNVEV (reference sequence). CDR3 sequence reads: CASSFQGGNQPQHF. In DNA, the CDR3 is TGTGCCAGCAGTTTTCAAGGGGGTAATCAGCCCCAGCATTTT.

The chain carries TRBV6-5 and TRBJ2-7; TRBD2 aligns across 11 bases. The CDR3 runs 15 residues. V lost 4 bases, J lost 3 bases, and 5 bases stayed unmatched. Germline V gene sequence: CDR1 MNHEY, CDR2 SVGAGI. CDR3 loop: CASSSLTSGVYEQYF. DNA for the CDR3: TGTGCCAGCAGTTCACTGACTAGCGGGGTCTACGAGCAGTACTTC.